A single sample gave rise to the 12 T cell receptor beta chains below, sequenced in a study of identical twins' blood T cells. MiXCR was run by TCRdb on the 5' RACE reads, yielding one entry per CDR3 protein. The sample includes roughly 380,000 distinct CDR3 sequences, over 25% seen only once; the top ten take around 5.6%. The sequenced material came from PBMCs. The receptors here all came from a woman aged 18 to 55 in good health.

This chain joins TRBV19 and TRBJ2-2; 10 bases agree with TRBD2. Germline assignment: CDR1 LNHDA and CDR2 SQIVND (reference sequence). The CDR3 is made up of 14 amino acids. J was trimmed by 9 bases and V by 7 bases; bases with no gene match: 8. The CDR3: CASKRGGPARELFF. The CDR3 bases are TGTGCCAGTAAGCGGGGGGGCCCTGCCAGGGAGCTGTTTTTT.

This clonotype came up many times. This CDR3 reads CASSIAVTYNEQFF. Written as DNA, the CDR3 is TGTGCCAGTAGTATAGCGGTCACCTACAATGAGCAGTTCTTC. The chain has TRBV19 and TRBJ2-1; D remains unclear. The CDR3 sequence is 14 residues long. Trimming stripped 1 base from V and 2 bases from J, with 6 bases between. Germline-derived CDR1 and CDR2 are LNHDA and SQIVND (reference sequence).

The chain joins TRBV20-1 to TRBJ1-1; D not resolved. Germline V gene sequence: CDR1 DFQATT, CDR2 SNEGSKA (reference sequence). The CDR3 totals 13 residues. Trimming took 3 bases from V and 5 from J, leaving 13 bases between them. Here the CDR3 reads CSARGSGRTEAFF. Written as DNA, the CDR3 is TGCAGTGCTAGGGGATCCGGGCGGACTGAAGCTTTCTTT.

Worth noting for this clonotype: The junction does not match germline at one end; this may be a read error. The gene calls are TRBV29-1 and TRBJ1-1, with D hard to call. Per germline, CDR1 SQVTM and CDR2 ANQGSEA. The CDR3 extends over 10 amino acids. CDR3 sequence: CGVVPTEAFF. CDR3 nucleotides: TGCGGCGTTGTACCTACCGAAGCTTTCTTT.

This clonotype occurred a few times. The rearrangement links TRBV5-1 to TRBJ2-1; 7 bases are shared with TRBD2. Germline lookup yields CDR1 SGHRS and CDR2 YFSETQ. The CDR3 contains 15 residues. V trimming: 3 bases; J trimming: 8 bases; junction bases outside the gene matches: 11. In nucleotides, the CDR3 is TGCGCCAGCAGCTCCGACCCTAGCGGCCTCGATGAGCAGTTCTTC. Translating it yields CASSSDPSGLDEQFF.

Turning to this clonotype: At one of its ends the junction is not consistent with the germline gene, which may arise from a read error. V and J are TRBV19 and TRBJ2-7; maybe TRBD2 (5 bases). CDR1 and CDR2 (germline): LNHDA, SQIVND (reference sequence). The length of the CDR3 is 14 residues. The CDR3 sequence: CTSSMAGSDDEQYF. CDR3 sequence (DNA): TGTACCAGTAGTATGGCGGGTTCGGACGACGAGCAGTACTTC. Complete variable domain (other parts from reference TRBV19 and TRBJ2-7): DGGITQSPKYLFRKEGQNVTLSCEQNLNHDAMYWYRQDPGQGLRLIYYSQIVNDFQKGDIAEGYSVSREKKESFPLTVTSAQKNPTAFYLCTSSMAGSDDEQYFGPGTRLTVT.

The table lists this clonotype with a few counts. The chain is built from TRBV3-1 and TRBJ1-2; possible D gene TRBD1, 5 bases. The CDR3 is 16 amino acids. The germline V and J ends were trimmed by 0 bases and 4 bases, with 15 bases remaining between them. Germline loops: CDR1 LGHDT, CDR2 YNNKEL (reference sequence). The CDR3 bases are TGTGCCAGCAGCCAAGAGGGTGCAGGGAGAAGCTATGGCTACACCTTC. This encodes CASSQEGAGRSYGYTF.

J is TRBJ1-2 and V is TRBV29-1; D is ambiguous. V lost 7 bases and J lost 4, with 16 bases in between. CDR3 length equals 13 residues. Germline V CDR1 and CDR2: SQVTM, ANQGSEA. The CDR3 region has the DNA TGCAGCGCCCAAAAGGCGGGGATCTATGGCTACACCTTC. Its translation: CSAQKAGIYGYTF.

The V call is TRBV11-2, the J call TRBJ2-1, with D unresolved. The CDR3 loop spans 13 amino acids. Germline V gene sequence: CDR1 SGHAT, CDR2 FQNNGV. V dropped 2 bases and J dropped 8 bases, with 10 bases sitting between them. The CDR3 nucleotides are TGTGCCAGCAGCTTATTGCTAGTAGATGAGCAGTTCTTC. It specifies CASSLLLVDEQFF.

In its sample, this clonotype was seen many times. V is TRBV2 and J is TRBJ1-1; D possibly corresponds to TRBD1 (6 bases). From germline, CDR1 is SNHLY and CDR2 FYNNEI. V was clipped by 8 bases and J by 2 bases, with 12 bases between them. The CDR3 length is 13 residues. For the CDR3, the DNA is TGTGCCAGCTCCATACAGGGAAACACTGAAGCTTTCTTT. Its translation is CASSIQGNTEAFF.

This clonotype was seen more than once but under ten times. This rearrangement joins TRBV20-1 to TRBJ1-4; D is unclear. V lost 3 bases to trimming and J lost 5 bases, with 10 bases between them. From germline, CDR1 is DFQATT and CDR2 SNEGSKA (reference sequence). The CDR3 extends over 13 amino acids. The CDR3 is CSARASGNEKLFF. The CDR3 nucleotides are TGCAGTGCTAGGGCTTCCGGGAATGAAAAACTGTTTTTT.

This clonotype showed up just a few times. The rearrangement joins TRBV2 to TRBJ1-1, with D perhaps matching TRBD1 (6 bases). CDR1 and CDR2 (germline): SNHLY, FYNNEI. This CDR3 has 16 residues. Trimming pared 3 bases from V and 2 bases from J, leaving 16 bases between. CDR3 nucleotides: TGTGCCAGCAGTGAGCGGTTAGGACAGCTAAACACTGAAGCTTTCTTT. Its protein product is CASSERLGQLNTEAFF.